This entry is about one T cell receptor beta chain. V was clipped by 4 bases and J by 0 bases; unmatched bases: 2. Looked up from germline, CDR1 is SGHRS and CDR2 is YFSETQ. This CDR3 has 14 amino acids. This sample is drawn from a study of blood T cell repertoires in COVID-19. Looking at the study overall: The study drew acute and convalescent COVID-19 samples from the United States, Italy and Spain. The cDNA or gDNA used as material had been derived from T cells, B-cell-depleted T cells, or PBMCs.

Original analysis: Estimates of nucleated cell counts were drawn from the amplification of reference gene primers. This table comes from immunoSEQ multiplex PCR, and its TCRdb copy is limited to in-frame clones, with some not included. The V and J calls and clone size are taken from that table; D and trimming were inferred from the DNA. The sample holds 10,000 to 15,000 clones, around four fifths seen once. The sample comprised peripheral blood. This TCR came from a human donor in a cohort sampled during active COVID-19. The chain has TRBV5-1 and TRBJ1-1, with 8 bases aligning to TRBD1. The CDR3 DNA reads as TGCGCCAGCAGCAGGACAGGGATGAACACTGAAGCTTTCTTT. Encoded protein: CASSRTGMNTEAFF.